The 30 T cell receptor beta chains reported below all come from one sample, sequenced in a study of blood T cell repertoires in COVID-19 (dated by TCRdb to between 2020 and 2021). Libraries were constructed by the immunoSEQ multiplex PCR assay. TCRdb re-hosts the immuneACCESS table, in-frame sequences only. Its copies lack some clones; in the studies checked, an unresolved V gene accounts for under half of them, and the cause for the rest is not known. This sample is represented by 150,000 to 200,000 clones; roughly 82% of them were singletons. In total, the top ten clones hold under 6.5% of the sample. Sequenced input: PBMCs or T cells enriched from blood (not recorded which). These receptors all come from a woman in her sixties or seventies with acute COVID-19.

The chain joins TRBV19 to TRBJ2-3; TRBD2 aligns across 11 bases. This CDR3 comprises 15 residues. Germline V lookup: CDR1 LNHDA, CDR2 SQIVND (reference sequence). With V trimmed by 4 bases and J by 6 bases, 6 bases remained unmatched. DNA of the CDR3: TGTGCCAGTAGTAAGACTAGCGGGGCCGTGGATACGCAGTATTTT. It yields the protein CASSKTSGAVDTQYF. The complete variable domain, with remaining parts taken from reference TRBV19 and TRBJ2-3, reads DGGITQSPKYLFRKEGQNVTLSCEQNLNHDAMYWYRQDPGQGLRLIYYSQIVNDFQKGDIAEGYSVSREKKESFPLTVTSAQKNPTAFYLCASSKTSGAVDTQYFGPGTRLTVL.

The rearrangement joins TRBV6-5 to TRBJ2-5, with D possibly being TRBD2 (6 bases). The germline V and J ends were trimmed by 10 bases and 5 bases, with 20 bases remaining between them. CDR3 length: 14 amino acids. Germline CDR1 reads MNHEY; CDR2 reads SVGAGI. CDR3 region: CATGTGVLEETQYF. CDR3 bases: TGTGCCACCGGGACGGGGGTCCTGGAGGAGACCCAGTACTTC.

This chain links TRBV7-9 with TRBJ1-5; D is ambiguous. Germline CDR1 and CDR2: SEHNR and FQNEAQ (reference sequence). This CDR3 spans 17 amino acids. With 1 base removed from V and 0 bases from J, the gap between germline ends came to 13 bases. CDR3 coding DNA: TGTGCCAGCAGCTTAGGTCGGCAGGCTGATAGCAATCAGCCCCAGCATTTT. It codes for CASSLGRQADSNQPQHF.

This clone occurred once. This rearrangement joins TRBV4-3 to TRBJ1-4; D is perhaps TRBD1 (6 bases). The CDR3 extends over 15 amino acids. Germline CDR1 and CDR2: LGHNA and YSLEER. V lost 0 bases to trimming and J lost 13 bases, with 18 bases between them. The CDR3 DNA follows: TGCGCCAGCAGCCAAGACCGAATGGGAACAGGGCGACTGTTTTTT. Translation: CASSQDRMGTGRLFF.

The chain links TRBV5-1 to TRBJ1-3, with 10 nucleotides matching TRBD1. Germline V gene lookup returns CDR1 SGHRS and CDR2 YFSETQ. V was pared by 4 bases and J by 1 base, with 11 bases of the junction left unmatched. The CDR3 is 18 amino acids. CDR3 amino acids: CASSLSGTGAGSGNTIYF. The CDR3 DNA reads TGCGCCAGCAGCCTTTCCGGGACAGGGGCCGGGTCTGGAAACACCATATATTTT. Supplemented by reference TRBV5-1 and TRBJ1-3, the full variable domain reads KAGVTQTPRYLIKTRGQQVTLSCSPISGHRSVSWYQQTPGQGLQFLFEYFSETQRNKGNFPGRFSGRQFSNSRSEMNVSTLELGDSALYLCASSLSGTGAGSGNTIYFGEGSWLTVV.

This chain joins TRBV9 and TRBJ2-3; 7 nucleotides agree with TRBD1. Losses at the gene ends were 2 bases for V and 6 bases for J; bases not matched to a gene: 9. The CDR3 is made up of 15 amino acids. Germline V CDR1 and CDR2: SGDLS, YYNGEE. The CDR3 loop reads CASSVDRARSDTQYF. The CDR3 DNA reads TGTGCCAGCAGCGTCGACAGGGCTCGATCTGATACGCAGTATTTT.

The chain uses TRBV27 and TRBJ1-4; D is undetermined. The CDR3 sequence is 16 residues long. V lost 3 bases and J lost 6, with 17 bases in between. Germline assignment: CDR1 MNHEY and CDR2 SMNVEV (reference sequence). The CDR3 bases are TGTGCCAGCAGTTTTGGGCCTCCCCCGGTCGATGAAAAACTGTTTTTT. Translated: CASSFGPPPVDEKLFF.

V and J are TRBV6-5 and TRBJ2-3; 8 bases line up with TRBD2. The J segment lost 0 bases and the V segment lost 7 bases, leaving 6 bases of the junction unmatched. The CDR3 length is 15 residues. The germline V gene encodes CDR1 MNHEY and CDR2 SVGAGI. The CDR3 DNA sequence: TGTGCCAGCAACCCCGGGAGGGGGAGCACAGATACGCAGTATTTT. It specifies CASNPGRGSTDTQYF.

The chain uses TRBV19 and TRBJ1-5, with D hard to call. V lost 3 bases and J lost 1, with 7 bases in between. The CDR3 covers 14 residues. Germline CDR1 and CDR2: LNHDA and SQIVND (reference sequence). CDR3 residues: CASSMGRSNQPQHF. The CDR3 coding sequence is TGTGCCAGTAGTATGGGGAGAAGCAATCAGCCCCAGCATTTT.

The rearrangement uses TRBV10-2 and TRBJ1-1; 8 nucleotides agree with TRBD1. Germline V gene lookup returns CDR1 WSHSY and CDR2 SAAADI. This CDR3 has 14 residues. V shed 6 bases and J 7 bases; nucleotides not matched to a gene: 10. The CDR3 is CASRDPGQELEAFF. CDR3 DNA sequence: TGCGCCAGCAGGGATCCGGGACAGGAACTTGAAGCTTTCTTT.

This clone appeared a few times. CDR3 loop: CASSVGNKRDEQYF. As DNA, the CDR3 is TGTGCCAGCAGCGTAGGAAATAAACGCGACGAGCAGTACTTC. The chain combines TRBV9 with TRBJ2-7; D uncertain. From germline, CDR1 is SGDLS and CDR2 YYNGEE. The CDR3 is 14 residues long. V gave up 0 bases and J gave up 5 bases, with 12 bases separating them.

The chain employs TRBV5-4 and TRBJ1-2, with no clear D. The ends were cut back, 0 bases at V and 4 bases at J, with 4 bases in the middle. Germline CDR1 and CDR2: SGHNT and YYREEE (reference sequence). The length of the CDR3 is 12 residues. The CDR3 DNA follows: TGTGCCAGCAGCTTGGGTAGCTATGGCTACACCTTC. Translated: CASSLGSYGYTF.

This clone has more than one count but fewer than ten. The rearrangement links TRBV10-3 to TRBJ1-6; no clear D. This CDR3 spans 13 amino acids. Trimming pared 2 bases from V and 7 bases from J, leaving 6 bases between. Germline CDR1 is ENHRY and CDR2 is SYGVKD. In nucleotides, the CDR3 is TGTGCCATCAGTGAGGGAGGGAATTCACCCCTCCACTTT. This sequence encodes CAISEGGNSPLHF.

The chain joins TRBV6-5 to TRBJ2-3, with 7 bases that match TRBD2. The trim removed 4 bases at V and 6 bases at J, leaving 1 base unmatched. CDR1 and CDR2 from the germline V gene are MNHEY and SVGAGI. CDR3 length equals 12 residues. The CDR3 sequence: CASSFGGDTQYF. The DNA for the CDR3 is TGTGCCAGCAGTTTCGGGGGGGATACGCAGTATTTT.

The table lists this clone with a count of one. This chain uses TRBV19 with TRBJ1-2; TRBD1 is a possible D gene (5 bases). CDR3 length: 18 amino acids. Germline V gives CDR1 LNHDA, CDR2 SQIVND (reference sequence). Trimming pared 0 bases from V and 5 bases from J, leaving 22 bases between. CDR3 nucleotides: TGTGCCAGTAGTATAGAAGTTAGTAGCCAGGGAGGATTGTATGGCTACACCTTC. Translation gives CASSIEVSSQGGLYGYTF.

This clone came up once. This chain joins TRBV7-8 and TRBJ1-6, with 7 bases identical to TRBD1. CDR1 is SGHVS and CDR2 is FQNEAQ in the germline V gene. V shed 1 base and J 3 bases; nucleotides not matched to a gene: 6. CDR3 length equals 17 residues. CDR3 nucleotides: TGTGCCAGCAGCTTAGTAGGGGGCAGATACTATAATTCACCCCTCCACTTT. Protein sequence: CASSLVGGRYYNSPLHF. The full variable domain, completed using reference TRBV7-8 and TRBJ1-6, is GAGVSQSPRYKVAKRGQDVALRCDPISGHVSLFWYQQALGQGPEFLTYFQNEAQLDKSGLPSDRFFAERPEGSVSTLKIQRTQQEDSAVYLCASSLVGGRYYNSPLHFGNGTRLTVT.

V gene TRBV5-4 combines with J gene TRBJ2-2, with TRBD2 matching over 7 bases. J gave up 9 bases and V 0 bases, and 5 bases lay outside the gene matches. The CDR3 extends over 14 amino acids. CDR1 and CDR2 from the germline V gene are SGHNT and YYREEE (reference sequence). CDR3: CASSLGLADRELFF. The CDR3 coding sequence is TGTGCCAGCAGCTTGGGACTAGCCGACAGGGAGCTGTTTTTT.

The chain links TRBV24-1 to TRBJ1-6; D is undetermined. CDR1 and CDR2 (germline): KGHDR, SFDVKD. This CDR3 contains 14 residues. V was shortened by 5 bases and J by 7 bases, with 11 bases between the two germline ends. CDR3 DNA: TGTGCCACCAGTGGAGGAAGACTAAATTCACCCCTCCACTTT. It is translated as CATSGGRLNSPLHF.

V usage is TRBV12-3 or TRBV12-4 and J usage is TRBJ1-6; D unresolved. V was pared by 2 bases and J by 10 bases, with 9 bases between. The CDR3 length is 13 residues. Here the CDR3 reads CASSLLFRSPLHF. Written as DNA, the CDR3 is TGTGCCAGCAGTTTACTATTTCGGTCACCCCTCCACTTT.

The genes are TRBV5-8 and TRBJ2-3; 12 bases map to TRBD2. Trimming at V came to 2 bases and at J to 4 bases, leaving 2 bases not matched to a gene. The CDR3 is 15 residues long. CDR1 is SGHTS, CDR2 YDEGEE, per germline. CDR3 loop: CASSFPSGRADTQYF. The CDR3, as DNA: TGTGCCAGCAGCTTTCCTAGCGGGAGGGCAGATACGCAGTATTTT.

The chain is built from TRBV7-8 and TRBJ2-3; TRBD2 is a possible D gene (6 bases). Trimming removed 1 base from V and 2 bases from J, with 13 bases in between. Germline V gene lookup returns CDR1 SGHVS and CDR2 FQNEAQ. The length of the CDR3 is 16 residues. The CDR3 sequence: CASSLGWSGSTDTQYF. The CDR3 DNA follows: TGTGCCAGCAGCTTAGGGTGGAGCGGGTCCACAGATACGCAGTATTTT. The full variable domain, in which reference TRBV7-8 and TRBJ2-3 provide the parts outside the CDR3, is GAGVSQSPRYKVAKRGQDVALRCDPISGHVSLFWYQQALGQGPEFLTYFQNEAQLDKSGLPSDRFFAERPEGSVSTLKIQRTQQEDSAVYLCASSLGWSGSTDTQYFGPGTRLTVL.

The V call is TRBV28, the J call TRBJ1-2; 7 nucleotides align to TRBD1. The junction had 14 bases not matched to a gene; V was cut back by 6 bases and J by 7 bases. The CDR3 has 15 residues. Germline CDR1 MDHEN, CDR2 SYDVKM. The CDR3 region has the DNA TGTGCCAGCAGGATTCCCGGGACAGCTTCAGGTGGCTACACCTTC. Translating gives CASRIPGTASGGYTF.

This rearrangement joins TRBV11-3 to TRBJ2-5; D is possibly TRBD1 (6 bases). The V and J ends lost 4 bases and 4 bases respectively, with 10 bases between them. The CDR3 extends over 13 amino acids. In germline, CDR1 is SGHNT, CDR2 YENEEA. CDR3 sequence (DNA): TGTGCCAGCAGCTACGGACAGCCAGAGACCCAGTACTTC. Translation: CASSYGQPETQYF.

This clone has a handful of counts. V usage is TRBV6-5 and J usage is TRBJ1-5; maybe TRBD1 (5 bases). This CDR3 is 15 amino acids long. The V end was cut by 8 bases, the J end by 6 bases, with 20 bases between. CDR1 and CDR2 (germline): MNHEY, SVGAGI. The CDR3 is CASPSPGIPTQPQHF. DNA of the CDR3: TGTGCCAGCCCCAGCCCAGGGATCCCCACTCAGCCCCAGCATTTT.

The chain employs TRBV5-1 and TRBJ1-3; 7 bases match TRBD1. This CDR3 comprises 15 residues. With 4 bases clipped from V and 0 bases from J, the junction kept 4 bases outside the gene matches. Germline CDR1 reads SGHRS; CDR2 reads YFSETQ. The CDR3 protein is CASSRGQSSGNTIYF. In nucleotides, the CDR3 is TGCGCCAGCAGCAGGGGGCAGAGCTCTGGAAACACCATATATTTT. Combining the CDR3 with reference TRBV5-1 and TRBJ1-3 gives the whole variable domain KAGVTQTPRYLIKTRGQQVTLSCSPISGHRSVSWYQQTPGQGLQFLFEYFSETQRNKGNFPGRFSGRQFSNSRSEMNVSTLELGDSALYLCASSRGQSSGNTIYFGEGSWLTVV.

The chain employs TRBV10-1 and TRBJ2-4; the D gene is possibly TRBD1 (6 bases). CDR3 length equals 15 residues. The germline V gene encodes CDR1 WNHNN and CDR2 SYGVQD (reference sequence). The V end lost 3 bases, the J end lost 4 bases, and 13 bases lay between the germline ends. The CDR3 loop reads CASSDHRDIKNIQYF. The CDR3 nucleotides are TGCGCCAGCAGTGATCACCGGGACATTAAAAACATTCAGTACTTC.

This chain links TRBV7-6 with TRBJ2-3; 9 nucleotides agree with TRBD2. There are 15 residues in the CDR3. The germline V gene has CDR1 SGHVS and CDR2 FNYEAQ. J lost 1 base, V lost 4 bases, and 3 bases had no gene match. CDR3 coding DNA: TGTGCCAGCAGCTCGACTAGCGGACGCACAGATACGCAGTATTTT. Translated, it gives CASSSTSGRTDTQYF.

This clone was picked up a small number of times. The CDR3 region is CASRTGGEPGNTIYF. The DNA for the CDR3 is TGTGCCAGTAGAACAGGGGGCGAGCCTGGAAACACCATATATTTT. The chain has TRBV19 and TRBJ1-3; 9 nucleotides agree with TRBD1. Germline CDR1 reads LNHDA; CDR2 reads SQIVND (reference sequence). Germline trimming cut 6 bases from V and 2 bases from J; bases unmatched to any gene: 5. The CDR3 runs to 15 residues. Filled out from reference TRBV19 and TRBJ1-3, the complete variable domain reads DGGITQSPKYLFRKEGQNVTLSCEQNLNHDAMYWYRQDPGQGLRLIYYSQIVNDFQKGDIAEGYSVSREKKESFPLTVTSAQKNPTAFYLCASRTGGEPGNTIYFGEGSWLTVV.

The CDR3: CASSFTFAGPGAFF. The CDR3 nucleotides read TGTGCCAGCAGTTTTACTTTCGCGGGCCCAGGAGCTTTCTTT. This sequence joins TRBV28 and TRBJ1-1, with D unclear. Trimming cost V 3 bases and J 10 bases, with 18 bases left between them. The CDR3 is 14 amino acids. Germline CDR1 and CDR2: MDHEN and SYDVKM.

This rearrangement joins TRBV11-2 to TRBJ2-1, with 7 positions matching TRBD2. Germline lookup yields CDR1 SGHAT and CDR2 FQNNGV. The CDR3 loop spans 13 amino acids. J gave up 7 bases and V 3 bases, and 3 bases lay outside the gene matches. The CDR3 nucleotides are TGTGCCAGCAGCTTCGGGGAGGGGAATGAGCAGTTCTTC. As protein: CASSFGEGNEQFF.